The 23 T cell receptor beta chains given below trace back to one sample, sequenced in a study of graft-versus-host responses after intestinal transplantation. Sequencing used immunoSEQ multiplex PCR; TCRdb keeps in-frame clones, though not all of them. The sample gives 95,000 or so clones, approximately 92% of which show up once; approximately 16% is in the top ten. Sequenced material: PBMCs, taken about 450 days after intestinal transplant. Source of these receptors: a human patient who received an intestinal transplant, so some T cells may come from the graft donor.

This sequence joins TRBV18 and TRBJ2-1; no clear D. Per germline, CDR1 KGHSH and CDR2 LQKENI. This CDR3 spans 12 amino acids. V dropped 3 bases and J dropped 8 bases, with 8 bases sitting between them. Written as DNA, the CDR3 is TGTGCCAGCTCACCTTCGTACGATGAGCAGTTCTTC. It codes for CASSPSYDEQFF.

This chain uses TRBV5-1 with TRBJ2-1, with 12 positions matching TRBD2. Germline CDR1 SGHRS, CDR2 YFSETQ. This CDR3 is built from 15 residues. V dropped 5 bases and J dropped 7; count of bases not matched to a gene: 7. CDR3 bases: TGCGCCAGCAGTTCGGCTAGCGGGGGGGTTAATGAGCAGTTCTTC. Protein product: CASSSASGGVNEQFF. The whole variable domain, filled in from reference TRBV5-1 and TRBJ2-1, reads KAGVTQTPRYLIKTRGQQVTLSCSPISGHRSVSWYQQTPGQGLQFLFEYFSETQRNKGNFPGRFSGRQFSNSRSEMNVSTLELGDSALYLCASSSASGGVNEQFFGPGTRLTVL.

In DNA, the CDR3 is TGCAGCGTTGAAAACAGGGGTTCCTACAATGAGCAGTTCTTC. Amino acid sequence: CSVENRGSYNEQFF. The V call is TRBV29-1, the J call TRBJ2-1; 7 positions agree with TRBD1. Germline CDR1 SQVTM, CDR2 ANQGSEA. Trimming cost V 2 bases and J 1 base; bases outside gene matches: 2. This CDR3 spans 14 amino acids.

As for this clone: At the DNA level, this CDR3 is encoded by other sequences in the same sample as well. The genes are TRBV11-1 and TRBJ1-1, with D possibly matching TRBD1 (5 bases). Germline V gene data show CDR1 as SGHAT and CDR2 as FQDESV (reference sequence). V lost 5 bases to trimming and J lost 5 bases, with 15 bases between them. The CDR3 extends over 14 amino acids. The CDR3 bases are TGTGCCAGCAGCCCGCGGGGCCCGAGGACTGAAGCTTTCTTT. Translation gives CASSPRGPRTEAFF.

The V call is TRBV5-1, the J call TRBJ2-3, with 10 bases aligning to TRBD2. The CDR3 length is 16 residues. In germline, CDR1 is SGHRS, CDR2 YFSETQ. After removal of 6 bases from V and 5 bases from J, the junction contained 12 bases not matched to a gene. CDR3 sequence reads: CASTGLASVGGDTQYF. The CDR3 DNA reads as TGCGCCAGCACGGGACTAGCGTCCGTTGGTGGAGATACGCAGTATTTT.

CDR3 region: CASSELAGGPSTDTQYF. Written as DNA, the CDR3 is TGTGCCAGCAGTGAACTAGCGGGGGGCCCCAGCACAGATACGCAGTATTTT. The V gene is TRBV6-1, the J gene TRBJ2-3; TRBD2 matches at 11 bases. With V trimmed by 2 bases and J by 0 bases, 4 bases remained unmatched. This CDR3 is built from 17 residues. The germline gives CDR1 MNHNS, CDR2 SASEGT.

This clone was detected only once. The chain uses TRBV7-6 and TRBJ1-4, with no clear D. The CDR3 length is 16 residues. Germline V CDR1 and CDR2: SGHVS, FNYEAQ. The V and J ends lost 5 bases and 7 bases respectively, with 20 bases between them. The CDR3 region is CASSPEASRRAEKLFF. DNA of the CDR3: TGTGCCAGCAGCCCCGAGGCGAGTCGCCGGGCTGAAAAACTGTTTTTT.

This rearrangement joins TRBV7-9 to TRBJ2-5, with D tentatively TRBD1 (6 bases). The J call may be wrong; the DNA end is better matched by TRBJ2-7. CDR3 length: 16 amino acids. Per the germline V gene, CDR1 is SEHNR and CDR2 is FQNEAQ (reference sequence). CDR3 DNA sequence: TGTGCCAGCAGCTTTAGCACAGGGTTAGTTCGCTACGAGCAGTACTTC. It yields the protein CASSFSTGLVRYEQYF.

The chain couples TRBV6-6 to TRBJ2-3; 7 nucleotides align to TRBD2. V shed 0 bases, J shed 2 bases, and the junction held 5 bases outside the gene matches. The CDR3 sequence is 16 residues long. Germline CDR1 is MNHNY and CDR2 is SVGAGI (reference sequence). The CDR3 protein is CASSYSERDPTDTQYF. CDR3 nucleotides: TGTGCCAGCAGTTACTCGGAGCGGGACCCCACAGATACGCAGTATTTT.

A single count supports this clone. The rearrangement uses TRBV6-5 and TRBJ2-7; D is undetermined. Trimming stripped 6 bases from V and 3 bases from J, with 9 bases between. Germline V gene sequence: CDR1 MNHEY, CDR2 SVGAGI. The CDR3 has 12 amino acids. CDR3 in amino acids: CASSRNRYEQYF. The CDR3, as DNA: TGTGCCAGCAGCAGGAACCGCTACGAGCAGTACTTC.

The chain is built from TRBV7-9 and TRBJ1-5, with D perhaps matching TRBD1 (6 bases). The ends were cut back, 11 bases at V and 6 bases at J, with 14 bases in the middle. The CDR3 has 12 residues. Germline lookup yields CDR1 SEHNR and CDR2 FQNEAQ (reference sequence). CDR3 sequence: CAVQGLSQPQHF. The CDR3 nucleotides are TGTGCCGTCCAGGGGCTGAGTCAGCCCCAGCATTTT.

Details on this clone: A read error is likely here: a far larger clone is one base away. The J gene is TRBJ2-5, the V gene TRBV5-1; D may be TRBD1 or TRBD2 (5 bases each). Germline V gene lookup returns CDR1 SGHRS and CDR2 YFSETQ. CDR3 size: 14 residues. The CDR3 protein is CASSPGPGVGTLYF. The CDR3 region has the DNA TGCGCCAGCAGCCCGGGACCTGGGGTTGGAACCCTGTACTTC.

V usage is TRBV6-5 and J usage is TRBJ2-5; D gene uncertain. V was trimmed by 5 bases and J by 5 bases, leaving 6 bases between them. The CDR3 spans 11 residues. Germline CDR1 and CDR2: MNHEY and SVGAGI. CDR3: CASSGWETQYF. CDR3 DNA: TGTGCCAGCAGTGGTTGGGAGACCCAGTACTTC.

V is TRBV2 and J is TRBJ2-2; D is possibly TRBD2 (5 bases). Trimming removed 3 bases at V and 6 bases at J, with 20 bases between. The CDR3 has 17 residues. The germline CDR1 and CDR2 sequences are SNHLY and FYNNEI. CDR3 protein: CASSDSHEEAFPGELFF. The CDR3 DNA is TGTGCCAGCAGTGACAGCCACGAGGAGGCCTTCCCCGGGGAGCTGTTTTTT. Full variable domain (missing parts from reference TRBV2 and TRBJ2-2): EPEVTQTPSHQVTQMGQEVILRCVPISNHLYFYWYRQILGQKVEFLVSFYNNEISEKSEIFDDQFSVERPDGSNFTLKIRSTKLEDSAMYFCASSDSHEEAFPGELFFGEGSRLTVL.

The chain has TRBV7-9 and TRBJ1-6; 10 bases fit TRBD1. CDR3 size: 14 residues. V shed 5 bases and J 10 bases; nucleotides not matched to a gene: 5. Germline V lookup: CDR1 SEHNR, CDR2 FQNEAQ (reference sequence). The CDR3 DNA reads as TGTGCCAGCAGCGGGACAGGGGTCGAGTCACCCCTCCACTTT. It is translated as CASSGTGVESPLHF.

This chain connects TRBV27 to TRBJ1-6; 9 bases fit TRBD1. The CDR3 contains 16 residues. Germline V gene sequence: CDR1 MNHEY, CDR2 SMNVEV (reference sequence). V lost 6 bases, J lost 7 bases, and 10 bases stayed unmatched. CDR3 DNA sequence: TGTGCCAGCAGACCTTACAGGGGGCTGGAGAATTCACCCCTCCACTTT. It translates to CASRPYRGLENSPLHF.

The V and J genes are TRBV9 and TRBJ2-1; TRBD2 matches 11 bases. The CDR3 consists of 15 residues. Germline V gene sequence: CDR1 SGDLS, CDR2 YYNGEE. V gave up 1 base and J gave up 9 bases; unmatched junction bases: 6. Here the CDR3 DNA reads TGTGCCAGCAGCGTAAGGCTAGCGGGGGGAAGTGAGCAGTTCTTC. This codes for CASSVRLAGGSEQFF.

V gene TRBV29-1 combines with J gene TRBJ2-6; D unresolved. V was trimmed by 3 bases and J by 0 bases, leaving 6 bases between them. Per germline, CDR1 SQVTM and CDR2 ANQGSEA. The CDR3 has 14 amino acids. The CDR3 is CSVEFSSGANVLTF. CDR3 sequence (DNA): TGCAGCGTTGAGTTCAGCTCTGGGGCCAACGTCCTGACTTTC.

This chain links TRBV4-1 with TRBJ2-2; possibly TRBD1 for D (6 bases). V was shortened by 4 bases and J by 5 bases, with 14 bases between the two germline ends. Germline values: CDR1 MGHRA, CDR2 YSYEKL. The CDR3 has 15 residues. The CDR3 here is CASSPTRGRTGELFF. CDR3 sequence (DNA): TGCGCCAGCAGCCCGACCAGGGGTAGAACCGGGGAGCTGTTTTTT.

This clone was seen only a few times. The V gene is TRBV6-1, the J gene TRBJ1-6; the match to TRBD1 covers 9 bases. The CDR3 has 15 amino acids. V gave up 2 bases and J gave up 6 bases; unmatched junction bases: 2. Germline CDR1 reads MNHNS; CDR2 reads SASEGT. The CDR3 reads CASSELDRGNSPLHF. CDR3 sequence (DNA): TGTGCCAGCAGTGAATTGGACAGGGGTAATTCACCCCTCCACTTT.

Here the CDR3 reads CASSIHRDGYEQYF. CDR3 bases: TGTGCCAGCAGCATACATAGGGACGGCTACGAGCAGTACTTC. The chain joins TRBV13 to TRBJ2-7; D is possibly TRBD1 or TRBD2 (5 bases each). The V and J ends lost 5 bases and 3 bases respectively, with 14 bases between them. Germline V gives CDR1 PRHDT, CDR2 FYEKMQ (reference sequence). CDR3 length: 14 amino acids.

This clone was counted once. The rearrangement links TRBV6-6 to TRBJ1-2; 7 bases agree with TRBD1. With 5 bases clipped from V and 5 bases from J, the junction kept 11 bases outside the gene matches. The germline V gene has CDR1 MNHNY and CDR2 SVGAGI (reference sequence). The CDR3 sequence is 15 residues long. The CDR3 DNA follows: TGTGCCAGCAGTCACGACAGGGCAGGGGGGTATGGCTACACCTTC. Translation: CASSHDRAGGYGYTF.

This sequence joins TRBV6-1 and TRBJ1-3; 8 positions agree with TRBD1. The germline V gene encodes CDR1 MNHNS and CDR2 SASEGT. The CDR3 covers 13 residues. V dropped 1 base and J dropped 10; count of bases not matched to a gene: 3. The CDR3 is CASSEGRGLTIYF. The CDR3, as DNA: TGTGCCAGCAGTGAAGGCAGGGGGCTTACCATATATTTT.